This T cell receptor (beta chain) was sequenced during a study of blood T cells in healthy people across ages. This clonotype was detected only a few times. This CDR3 has 14 residues. The germline V gene encodes CDR1 SEHNR and CDR2 FQNEAQ (reference sequence). V lost 5 bases, J lost 6 bases, and 8 bases stayed unmatched. Then a second PCR, running about 6 to 12 cycles, was carried out with a sample-barcoded 5' primer and a J-beta primer mix. Each cDNA molecule, via a template-switch adaptor with 12 random nucleotides, was tagged. TCRdb reprocessed the 5' RACE reads via MiXCR and lists one record per CDR3 protein. The data hold approximately 1,000,000 distinct CDR3 sequences, with over 35% observed a single time.

Sequences were obtained from blood. This sequence joins TRBV7-9 and TRBJ2-7, with 9 nucleotides matching TRBD1. This clonotype originated in a woman between 55 and 75 years old in good health. CDR3 residues: CASSPRTGAVEQYF. CDR3 nucleotide sequence: TGTGCCAGCAGCCCACGGACAGGGGCAGTCGAGCAGTACTTC.